This T cell receptor (beta chain) comes out of a study of T-cell reconstitution after alpha-beta-depleted transplantation in children. The CDR3 totals 15 residues. Germline V lookup: CDR1 SGHTA, CDR2 FQGTGA. V was clipped by 4 bases and J by 2 bases, with 13 bases between them. Unique molecular identifiers were incorporated when the TCRbeta library was constructed. TCRdb fed the PCR reads into MiXCR, producing one record per CDR3 protein. The sample carries a few hundred thousand distinct CDR3 sequences, about 17% recorded once. This clonotype was picked up a small number of times. The rearrangement links TRBV7-3 to TRBJ2-3; D uncertain. The clonotype was recovered from a human donor who donated a stem cell graft to a child with acute lymphoblastic leukemia. The source material was PBMCs from the stem cell graft donor, sampled from the stem cell graft. The CDR3, as DNA: TGTGCCAGCAGCTCCGCCCCGACCTCCACAGATACGCAGTATTTT. Encoded protein: CASSSAPTSTDTQYF.